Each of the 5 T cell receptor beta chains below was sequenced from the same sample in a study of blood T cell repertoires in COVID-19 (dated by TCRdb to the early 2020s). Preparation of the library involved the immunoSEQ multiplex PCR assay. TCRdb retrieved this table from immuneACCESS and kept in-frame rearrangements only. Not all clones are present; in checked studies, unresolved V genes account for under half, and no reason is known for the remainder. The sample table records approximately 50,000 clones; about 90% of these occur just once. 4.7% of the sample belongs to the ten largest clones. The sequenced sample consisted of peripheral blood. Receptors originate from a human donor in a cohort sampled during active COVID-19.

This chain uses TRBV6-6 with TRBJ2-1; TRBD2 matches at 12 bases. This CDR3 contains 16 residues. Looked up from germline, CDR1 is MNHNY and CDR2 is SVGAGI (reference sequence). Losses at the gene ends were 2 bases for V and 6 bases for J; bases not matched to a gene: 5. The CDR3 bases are TGTGCCAGCAGTTACCGGCTAGCGGGAGGGGGCAATGAGCAGTTCTTC. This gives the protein CASSYRLAGGGNEQFF.

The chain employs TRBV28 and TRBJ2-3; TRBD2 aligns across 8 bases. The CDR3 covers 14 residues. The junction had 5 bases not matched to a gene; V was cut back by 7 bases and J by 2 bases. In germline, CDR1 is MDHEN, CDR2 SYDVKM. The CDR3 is CASTGRAPTDTQYF. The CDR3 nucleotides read TGTGCCAGCACCGGGAGGGCCCCCACAGATACGCAGTATTTT.

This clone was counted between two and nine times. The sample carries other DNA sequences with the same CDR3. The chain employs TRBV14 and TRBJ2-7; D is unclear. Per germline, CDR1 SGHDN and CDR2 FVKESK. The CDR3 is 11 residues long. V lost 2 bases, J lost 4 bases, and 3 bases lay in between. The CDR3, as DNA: TGTGCCAGCAGCCAATCATACGAGCAGTACTTC. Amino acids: CASSQSYEQYF.

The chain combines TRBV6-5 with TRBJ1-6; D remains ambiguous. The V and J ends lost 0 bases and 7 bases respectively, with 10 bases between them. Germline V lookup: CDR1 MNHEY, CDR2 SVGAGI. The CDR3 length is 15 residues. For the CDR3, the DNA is TGTGCCAGCAGTTACTCGGCAGGCAACAATTCACCCCTCCACTTT. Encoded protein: CASSYSAGNNSPLHF.

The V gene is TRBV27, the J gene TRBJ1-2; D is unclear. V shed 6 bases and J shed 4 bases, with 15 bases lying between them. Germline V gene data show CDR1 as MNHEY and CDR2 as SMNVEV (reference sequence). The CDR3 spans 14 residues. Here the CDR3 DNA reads TGTGCCAGCAGACCCCGGGCGGGTTTCTATGGCTACACCTTC. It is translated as CASRPRAGFYGYTF.